This paragraph covers one T cell receptor beta chain sequence. Its antigen is not known. This entry belongs to a study of cytomegalovirus exposure and HLA in healthy donors. Study-level results: There were several of the most significant clusters that appeared linked to common viral pathogens in a later analysis. Later analysis indicated greater clonal expansion among HLA-associated TCR beta chains than among equally common other chains.

V gave up 3 bases and J gave up 5 bases, with 12 bases separating them. The CDR3 runs to 13 residues. The V gene's germline CDR1 is SGDLS and CDR2 YYNGEE. PCR primers comprised 60 Vbeta and 13 Jbeta primers. Sequenced by immunoSEQ multiplex PCR; TCRdb stores in-frame clones only, minus some. The sample lists roughly 120,000 clones, approximately 80% occurring once. Input material: PBMCs. The V call is TRBV9, the J call TRBJ2-7; D is undetermined. The sequence derives from a human donor in good health. CDR3 DNA sequence: TGTGCCAGCAGCGGAGACATTCCCGACGAGCAGTACTTC. Translation gives CASSGDIPDEQYF.